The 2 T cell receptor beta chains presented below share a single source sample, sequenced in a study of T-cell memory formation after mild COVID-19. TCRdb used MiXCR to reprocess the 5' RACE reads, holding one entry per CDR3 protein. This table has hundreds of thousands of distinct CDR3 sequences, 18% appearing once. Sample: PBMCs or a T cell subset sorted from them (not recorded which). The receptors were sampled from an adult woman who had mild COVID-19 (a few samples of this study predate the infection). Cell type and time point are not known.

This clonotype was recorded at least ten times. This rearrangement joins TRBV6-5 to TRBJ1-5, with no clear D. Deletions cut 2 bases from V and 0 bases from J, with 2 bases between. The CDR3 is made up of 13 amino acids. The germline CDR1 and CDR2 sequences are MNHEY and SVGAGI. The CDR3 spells CASSYDSNQPQHF. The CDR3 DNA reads TGTGCCAGCAGTTACGATAGCAATCAGCCCCAGCATTTT.

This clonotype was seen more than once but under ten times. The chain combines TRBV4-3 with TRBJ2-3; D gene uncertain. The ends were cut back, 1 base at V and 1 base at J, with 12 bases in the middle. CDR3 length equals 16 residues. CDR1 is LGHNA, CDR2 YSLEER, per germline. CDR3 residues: CASSQVWSRRTDTQYF. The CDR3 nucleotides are TGCGCCAGCAGCCAAGTTTGGAGTAGGCGCACAGATACGCAGTATTTT.